This is a list of T cell receptor beta chains from one sample in a study of cytomegalovirus exposure and HLA in healthy donors. Sequenced by immunoSEQ multiplex PCR; TCRdb stores in-frame clones only, minus some. The sample consists of 100,000 to 150,000 clones, 65% to 75% of them appearing once. The sample was PBMCs. The receptors come from a woman in her 50s in good health and CMV-seropositive. Each CDR3 is given with its conserved first and last residue. A D gene is named only where the DNA matches it firmly. Clone size is stated in some rows and not others, as once, few, many or a class when expanded.

.,TRBV10-1,.,TRBJ2-2,TGCGCCACCAGCCAGGGCGGGGAGCTGTTTTTT,CATSQGGELFF
once,TRBV10-3,TRBD1,TRBJ1-6,TGTGCCATCACTCCGGGACAGGGCAATTCACCCCTCCACTTT,CAITPGQGNSPLHF
.,TRBV11-2,TRBD1,TRBJ1-4,TGTGCCAGCAGCTTATTCAAGGACAGGGCTATGGAAAAACTGTTTTTT,CASSLFKDRAMEKLFF
few,TRBV7-2,.,TRBJ1-4,TGTGCCAGCAGCTTGAATCCAGGGCCCTCTAATGAAAAACTGTTTTTT,CASSLNPGPSNEKLFF
.,TRBV9,.,TRBJ1-3,TGTGCCAGCAGCCCCCCGGGACTGTCCTCTGGAAACACCATATATTTT,CASSPPGLSSGNTIYF
.,TRBV7-9,.,TRBJ2-4,TGTGCCAGCAGCTTAACAGGGTCGATCGACATTCAGTACTTC,CASSLTGSIDIQYF
.,TRBV18,.,TRBJ2-3,TGTGCCAGCTCACCACCCGCCAGAGATACGCAGTATTTT,CASSPPARDTQYF
few,TRBV27,.,TRBJ2-3,TGTGCCAGCAGTTCCGTCACAGATACGCAGTATTTT,CASSSVTDTQYF
.,TRBV5-1,.,TRBJ1-2,TGCGCCAGCAGACTGGACAGAACTAACTATGGCTACACCTTC,CASRLDRTNYGYTF
.,TRBV5-6,.,TRBJ1-6,TGTGCCAGCAGCTTGGAGGGGTGGGGTAATTCACCCCTCCACTTT,CASSLEGWGNSPLHF
.,TRBV7-2,TRBD1,TRBJ2-1,TGTGCCAGCAGCTTAATCCCTGACAGGGGGCCTTTCTTCTTC,CASSLIPDRGPFFF
.,TRBV19,.,TRBJ2-1,TGTGCCAGTACTAACCCGGGACAAAGAACCTACAATGAGCAGTTCTTC,CASTNPGQRTYNEQFF
.,TRBV9,TRBD1,TRBJ1-6,TGTGCCAGCAGCGCGGGACAGGGGTTTTCACCCCTCCACTTT,CASSAGQGFSPLHF
.,TRBV6-5,TRBD2,TRBJ2-5,TGTGCCAGCAGTTACTCAGCGGGGGGGGCGGCAGAGACCCAGTACTTC,CASSYSAGGAAETQYF
once,TRBV6-5,TRBD1,TRBJ1-1,TGTGCCAGCAGTGTACAGGGGATGAACACTGAAGCTTTCTTT,CASSVQGMNTEAFF
.,TRBV11-2,.,TRBJ2-2,TGTGCCAGCCGGGTCCTAAGGACCGGGGAGCTGTTTTTT,CASRVLRTGELFF
.,TRBV19,TRBD2,TRBJ2-2,TGTGCCAGTAGTACCCTATTAAGAACGGATACTAGCGGGGGATCTACCGGGGAGCTGTTTTTT,CASSTLLRTDTSGGSTGELFF
few,TRBV27,TRBD2,TRBJ2-5,TGTGCCAGCAGTCCTTCCCCTAGCGGGGGTACAGAGACCCAGTACTTC,CASSPSPSGGTETQYF
few,TRBV5-1,.,TRBJ1-2,TGCGCCAGCAGCCTTTTCACAGGGTTCTATGGCTACACCTTC,CASSLFTGFYGYTF
few,TRBV19,TRBD1,TRBJ1-2,TGTGCCAGTAGTATCCGGGACAGGGTTGGATATGGCTACACCTTC,CASSIRDRVGYGYTF
.,TRBV5-4,TRBD2,TRBJ2-7,TGTGCCAGCAGCCAACATTCAGCGGGGTGGTCCTACGAGCAGTGCTTC,CASSQHSAGWSYEQCF
.,TRBV9,TRBD2,TRBJ2-7,TGTGCCAGCAGCGTAGGTACTAGCGGCGAGCAGTACTTC,CASSVGTSGEQYF
.,TRBV10-1,.,TRBJ1-1,TGCGCCAGCAGTGAGAGAGGGCGGCACACTGAAGCTTTCTTT,CASSERGRHTEAFF
.,TRBV14,.,TRBJ1-2,TGTGCCAGCAGCCAAGTGGGGGGAAACTATGGCTACACCTTC,CASSQVGGNYGYTF
.,TRBV5-1,.,TRBJ2-3,TGCGCCAGCAGCCCTGGGGAGATCAGGGGTGTTACGCAGTATTTT,CASSPGEIRGVTQYF
.,TRBV12-5,.,TRBJ2-5,TGTGCTAGTGGCCCGCCGCGGGGAGAGACCCAGTACTTC,CASGPPRGETQYF
.,TRBV7-9,.,TRBJ2-7,TGTGCCAGCAGCCTGCAAGGGAGCTCCTACGAGCAGTACTTC,CASSLQGSSYEQYF
.,TRBV19,TRBD1,TRBJ1-5,TGTGCCAGTAGTCCACCGGGACAGTGGATTGAGAGCAATCAGCCCCAGCATTTT,CASSPPGQWIESNQPQHF
many,TRBV5-6,.,TRBJ2-1,TGTGCCAGCAGCTCAAAAAGGGGTCACTCCTACAATGAGCAGTTCTTC,CASSSKRGHSYNEQFF
.,TRBV6-4,TRBD2,TRBJ2-1,TGTGCCAGCAGTGAGGGCGGGGGGGCCGGCTACAATGAGCAGTTCTTC,CASSEGGGAGYNEQFF
.,TRBV7-2,.,TRBJ2-3,TGTGCCAGCAGCCCTCAGGGGAAATCCACAGATACGCAGTATTTT,CASSPQGKSTDTQYF
once,TRBV4-2,.,TRBJ1-4,TGTGCCAGCAGCCAAGCCAACCAGGGAACTAATGAAAAACTGTTTTTT,CASSQANQGTNEKLFF
.,TRBV28,TRBD2,TRBJ2-2,TGTGCCAGCAGTTTTGGTTTAAGCGGGGGGCCTAGGAACACCGGGGAGCTGTTTTTT,CASSFGLSGGPRNTGELFF
.,TRBV4-2,TRBD1,TRBJ1-3,TGTGCCAGCAGCCAAGTGACAGGGGTCGGAAACACCATATATTTT,CASSQVTGVGNTIYF
.,TRBV28,TRBD1,TRBJ1-5,TGTGCCAGCAGCAGAGCCAGGGGGCCGTATCAGCCCCAGCATTTT,CASSRARGPYQPQHF
.,TRBV10-1,.,TRBJ1-5,TGCGCCAGCAGTGCTGACAAGAATCAGCCCCAGCATTTT,CASSADKNQPQHF